The 12 T cell receptor beta chains below were found in one sample sequenced in a study of T cells in Graves' hyperthyroidism and ophthalmopathy. It was RNA transcripts that yielded the amplified TCR beta CDR3 regions. The TCR CDR3 first-round RT-PCR relied on the HTBI primer set. TCRdb reprocessed the multiplex PCR reads via MiXCR and lists one record per CDR3 protein. The sample contains approximately 640,000 distinct CDR3 sequences, 45% of which appear only once. Sequencing was performed on peripheral blood or thyroid tissue (not recorded which). These receptor sequences come from an adult man with Graves' disease, either hyperthyroidism or ophthalmopathy (not recorded which).

The V gene is TRBV11-1, the J gene TRBJ2-7, with TRBD2 matching over 9 bases. The V gene's germline CDR1 is SGHAT and CDR2 FQDESV (reference sequence). There are 14 residues in the CDR3. Unmatched junction bases numbered 8, after V lost 5 bases and J lost 6 bases. The CDR3 loop reads CASSEGLATGEQYF. CDR3 DNA: TGTGCCAGCAGCGAGGGACTAGCCACTGGCGAGCAGTACTTC.

CDR3 in amino acids: CASSLTPTMNTEAFF. Written as DNA, the CDR3 is TGCGCCAGCAGCTTGACTCCTACAATGAACACTGAAGCTTTCTTT. The rearrangement links TRBV5-1 to TRBJ1-1; D not certain. The CDR3 is 15 amino acids. In germline, CDR1 is SGHRS, CDR2 YFSETQ. V gave up 1 base and J gave up 0 bases, with 10 bases separating them.

The rearrangement joins TRBV7-2 to TRBJ2-2, with 11 bases lining up with TRBD1. Germline trimming cut 7 bases from V and 4 bases from J; bases unmatched to any gene: 8. The CDR3 has 16 amino acids. Germline V gene sequence: CDR1 SGHTA, CDR2 FQGNSA. The CDR3 coding sequence is TGTGCCAGCAATCTCGCCGGGACAGGGGGCACCGGGGAGCTGTTTTTT. Translated, it gives CASNLAGTGGTGELFF.

A word on this clonotype: A read error is possible here, since a much larger clone lies one base away. The chain couples TRBV19 to TRBJ1-2; tentative D call: TRBD1 (5 bases). CDR3 size: 15 residues. V dropped 0 bases and J dropped 4 bases, with 12 bases sitting between them. Germline-derived CDR1 and CDR2 are LNHDA and SQIVND (reference sequence). The CDR3 sequence is CASSIDAAGGYGYTF. DNA of the CDR3: TGTGCCAGTAGTATAGATGCGGCCGGGGGCTATGGCTACACCTTC. The full variable domain, in which reference TRBV19 and TRBJ1-2 provide the parts outside the CDR3, is DGGITQSPKYLFRKEGQNVTLSCEQNLNHDAMYWYRQDPGQGLRLIYYSQIVNDFQKGDIAEGYSVSREKKESFPLTVTSAQKNPTAFYLCASSIDAAGGYGYTFGSGTRLTVV.

CDR3 DNA: TGTGCCAGCAGGAGGGGGAATCAGGAGACCCAGTACTTC. This codes for CASRRGNQETQYF. The J gene is TRBJ2-5, the V gene TRBV25-1; tentative D call: TRBD1 (6 bases). CDR1 is MGHDK and CDR2 is SYGVNS in the germline V gene. With 6 bases removed from V and 5 bases from J, the gap between germline ends came to 13 bases. The CDR3 contains 13 residues. Full variable domain (remainder filled in from reference TRBV25-1 and TRBJ2-5): EADIYQTPRYLVIGTGKKITLECSQTMGHDKMYWYQQDPGMELHLIHYSYGVNSTEKGDLSSESTVSRIRTEHFPLTLESARPSHTSQYLCASRRGNQETQYFGPGTRLLVL.

V gene TRBV6-6 combines with J gene TRBJ2-5; TRBD1 aligns across 10 bases. The ends lost 1 base at V and 3 bases at J; junction bases unmatched: 2. The CDR3 totals 15 residues. Looked up from germline, CDR1 is MNHNY and CDR2 is SVGAGI (reference sequence). The CDR3 protein is CASSYWGTGEETQYF. In nucleotides, the CDR3 is TGTGCCAGCAGTTACTGGGGGACAGGGGAAGAGACCCAGTACTTC.

The gene calls are TRBV29-1 and TRBJ1-2, with 7 bases that match TRBD1. The V segment lost 3 bases and the J segment 4 bases; nucleotides outside the gene matches: 5. The CDR3 extends over 13 amino acids. The germline CDR1 and CDR2 sequences are SQVTM and ANQGSEA. CDR3 bases: TGCAGCGTTGAGACAGGGAGGCCCTATGGCTACACCTTC. This translates into CSVETGRPYGYTF.

The rearrangement links TRBV20-1 to TRBJ1-2; no definite D call. The germline V gene has CDR1 DFQATT and CDR2 SNEGSKA (reference sequence). The CDR3 has 12 amino acids. Trimming stripped 0 bases from V and 6 bases from J, with 8 bases between. The CDR3 spells CSARDRADGYTF. The DNA for the CDR3 is TGCAGTGCTAGAGATCGGGCAGATGGCTACACCTTC.

The gene calls are TRBV20-1 and TRBJ1-2, with 10 bases lining up with TRBD1. V was pared by 6 bases and J by 3 bases, with 7 bases of the junction left unmatched. Germline lookup yields CDR1 DFQATT and CDR2 SNEGSKA (reference sequence). The CDR3 is 14 residues long. CDR3 protein: CSARQGARDYGYTF. In nucleotides, the CDR3 is TGCAGTGCAAGACAGGGGGCAAGGGACTATGGCTACACCTTC.

The chain is built from TRBV6-1 and TRBJ2-7; TRBD2 matches 8 bases. The CDR3 has 11 residues. After removal of 6 bases from V and 11 bases from J, the junction contained 6 bases not matched to a gene. In germline, CDR1 is MNHNS, CDR2 SASEGT. CDR3 sequence reads: CASRGLVEEYF. The CDR3 bases are TGTGCCAGCAGGGGACTAGTGGAGGAGTACTTC.

The J gene is TRBJ1-1, the V gene TRBV20-1; D possibly corresponds to TRBD1 (5 bases). V was clipped by 1 base and J by 3 bases, with 12 bases between them. This CDR3 has 14 amino acids. The germline V gene encodes CDR1 DFQATT and CDR2 SNEGSKA (reference sequence). CDR3 in amino acids: CSARVAGRDTEAFF. In DNA, the CDR3 is TGCAGTGCTAGAGTGGCAGGGAGAGACACTGAAGCTTTCTTT.

The CDR3 DNA reads as TGCAGTGCTAGCCCAGGGGCTTATGGCTACACCTTC. Translation gives CSASPGAYGYTF. The gene calls are TRBV20-1 and TRBJ1-2, with a possible D match to TRBD1 (6 bases). CDR3 length: 12 residues. The V gene's germline CDR1 is DFQATT and CDR2 SNEGSKA (reference sequence). V lost 3 bases, J lost 5 bases, and 10 bases lay in between.